The 3 T cell receptor beta chains in this list originate from one sample, sequenced in a study of cytomegalovirus exposure and HLA in healthy donors. The PCR contained 60 Vbeta and 13 Jbeta primers. Sequencing used immunoSEQ multiplex PCR; TCRdb keeps in-frame clones, though not all of them. The repertoire holds about 140,000 clones, with around four fifths as singletons. Sequences were obtained from PBMCs. The source of these receptors is a middle-aged man in good health and CMV-seronegative.

With respect to this clone: One junction end disagrees with the germline gene, perhaps due to a read error. J is TRBJ2-1 and V is TRBV7-7; 10 bases are a match to TRBD2. In germline, CDR1 is SSHAT, CDR2 FNYEAQ (reference sequence). The CDR3 length is 13 residues. The CDR3 reads CASSPLTSGEQFF. The CDR3 DNA is TGTGCTAGCAGCCCTCTGACTAGCGGGGAGCAGTTCTTC.

This chain uses TRBV6-6 with TRBJ2-7; TRBD1 agrees at 8 bases. The junction had 13 bases not matched to a gene; V was cut back by 6 bases and J by 3 bases. Per the germline V gene, CDR1 is MNHNY and CDR2 is SVGAGI (reference sequence). The CDR3 sequence is 16 residues long. This chain's CDR3 is CASSPSRTGTFYEQYF. CDR3 bases: TGTGCCAGCAGCCCCAGCCGGACAGGGACTTTCTACGAGCAGTACTTC.

The rearrangement links TRBV7-3 to TRBJ2-2; 9 bases line up with TRBD1. Germline CDR1 reads SGHTA; CDR2 reads FQGTGA. J was trimmed by 5 bases and V by 4 bases; bases with no gene match: 2. The CDR3 loop spans 14 amino acids. CDR3 sequence (DNA): TGTGCCAGCAGCTGGGACAGGGCAACCGGGGAGCTGTTTTTT. It translates to CASSWDRATGELFF.